This entry is about one TCR beta chain. The antigen remains undetermined. The data are from a study of cytomegalovirus exposure and HLA in healthy donors. The PCR employed 60 Vbeta primers together with 13 Jbeta primers. The protocol was immunoSEQ multiplex PCR, while the TCRdb copy is restricted to in-frame clones and leaves out a portion. The sample includes 210,000 or so clones, approximately 80% of them seen just once. Study-level results: Later analysis identified several of the most significant clusters that appeared linked to common viral pathogens. Later genetic work tied a missense DCLRE1C variant to beta-chain V and J trimming. After further analysis at a later stage, 17,000 or so TCR beta sequences were associated with HLA alleles at 0.05 false discovery rate.

The CDR3 spans 15 residues. Trimming took 4 bases from V and 3 from J; bases not matched to a gene: 4. Germline assignment: CDR1 SEHNR and CDR2 FQNEAQ (reference sequence). The receptor was derived from a woman aged 45-65 years in good health and CMV-seropositive. Sequenced material: PBMCs. V is TRBV7-9 and J is TRBJ2-3; 10 bases line up with TRBD2. The CDR3 coding sequence is TGTGCCAGCAGCTCTATGACTAGCGGGACAGATACGCAGTATTTT. This gives the protein CASSSMTSGTDTQYF.